The 20 T cell receptor beta chains below come from one sample, sequenced in a study of cytomegalovirus exposure and HLA in healthy donors. Primers for the PCR totalled 60 Vbeta and 13 Jbeta. Measured with immunoSEQ multiplex PCR; TCRdb has only the in-frame clones, and not every one. Seen here are about 150,000 clones, about 77% observed once, and the top ten hold 1.3% to 1.5%. Specimen: PBMCs. The receptors here all came from a woman in her thirties or forties in good health and CMV-seronegative.

DNA of the CDR3: TGTGCCAGCAGTTCCCAGGGGTCCAGCTACGAGCAGTACTTC. Protein product: CASSSQGSSYEQYF. The V call is TRBV27, the J call TRBJ2-7, with a possible D match to TRBD1 (6 bases). The ends were cut back, 4 bases at V and 3 bases at J, with 13 bases in the middle. Germline CDR1 MNHEY, CDR2 SMNVEV (reference sequence). The CDR3 covers 14 residues.

V gene TRBV11-2 combines with J gene TRBJ1-2; 7 bases align to TRBD1. This CDR3 spans 19 amino acids. CDR1 and CDR2 (germline): SGHAT, FQNNGV. J lost 0 bases, V lost 1 base, and 14 bases had no gene match. CDR3: CASSLGEGVQGQANYGYTF. As DNA, the CDR3 is TGTGCCAGCAGCTTAGGAGAGGGGGTACAGGGGCAAGCTAACTATGGCTACACCTTC. The entire variable domain, with the rest obtained from reference TRBV11-2 and TRBJ1-2, is as follows: EAGVAQSPRYKIIEKRQSVAFWCNPISGHATLYWYQQILGQGPKLLIQFQNNGVVDDSQLPKDRFSAERLKGVDSTLKIQPAKLEDSAVYLCASSLGEGVQGQANYGYTFGSGTRLTVV.

The gene calls are TRBV9 and TRBJ2-7, with D perhaps TRBD1 (5 bases). V shed 0 bases and J shed 3 bases, with 13 bases lying between them. CDR3 length: 15 amino acids. Germline lookup yields CDR1 SGDLS and CDR2 YYNGEE. The CDR3 sequence: CASSVGSGFVYEQYF. The CDR3 DNA reads TGTGCCAGCAGCGTAGGGTCAGGGTTCGTCTACGAGCAGTACTTC.

The V call is TRBV7-6, the J call TRBJ1-4; 8 bases map to TRBD1. CDR1 and CDR2 from the germline V gene are SGHVS and FNYEAQ. This CDR3 has 13 residues. After removal of 8 bases from V and 7 bases from J, the junction contained 6 bases not matched to a gene. The CDR3 protein is CASGGTGSEKLFF. The CDR3 nucleotides are TGTGCCAGCGGCGGGACAGGAAGTGAAAAACTGTTTTTT.

CDR3 nucleotides: TGTGCCAGTAGTATAGACGGGAATCAGCCCCAGCATTTT. Amino acid sequence: CASSIDGNQPQHF. This rearrangement joins TRBV19 to TRBJ1-5; no reliable D call. Germline V gives CDR1 LNHDA, CDR2 SQIVND (reference sequence). Trimming stripped 0 bases from V and 4 bases from J, with 4 bases between. The CDR3 covers 13 residues.

The chain recombines TRBV5-1 with TRBJ2-5; D possibly corresponds to TRBD1 (6 bases). Near its end, the DNA agrees better with TRBJ2-7, so the J call may be wrong. This CDR3 has 17 amino acids. Germline V CDR1 and CDR2: SGHRS, YFSETQ. CDR3 sequence (DNA): TGCGCCAGCAGCCCGTCTCAAAGTACAGGGTTACCCTACGAGCAGTACTTC. Translating it yields CASSPSQSTGLPYEQYF.

This clone has just one count. This sequence joins TRBV27 and TRBJ1-2; 12 bases line up with TRBD1. V lost 3 bases and J lost 2; bases outside the gene matches: 10. This CDR3 region has 18 residues. CDR1 is MNHEY, CDR2 SMNVEV, per germline (reference sequence). The CDR3 sequence is CASSFYSGTGGGNYGYTF. CDR3 bases: TGTGCCAGCAGTTTTTACTCCGGGACAGGGGGCGGGAACTATGGCTACACCTTC.

The CDR3 loop reads CASSWRWGDTDTQYF. The DNA for the CDR3 is TGTGCCAGCAGCTGGCGGTGGGGCGACACAGATACGCAGTATTTT. This sequence joins TRBV7-9 and TRBJ2-3, with a possible D match to TRBD1 (5 bases). The ends were cut back, 4 bases at V and 2 bases at J, with 13 bases in the middle. Germline CDR1 reads SEHNR; CDR2 reads FQNEAQ (reference sequence). The CDR3 extends over 15 amino acids.

The chain uses TRBV2 and TRBJ2-1; maybe TRBD1 (5 bases). V lost 2 bases and J lost 8, with 13 bases in between. There are 14 residues in the CDR3. Germline CDR1 and CDR2: SNHLY and FYNNEI. For the CDR3, the DNA is TGTGCCAGCAGTGAACACAGGAGTACAGATGAGCAGTTCTTC. Translated: CASSEHRSTDEQFF.

This clone was seen only a few times. This rearrangement joins TRBV19 to TRBJ1-3; 7 bases are a match to TRBD1. The CDR3 has 14 residues. V shed 6 bases, J shed 4 bases, and the junction held 6 bases outside the gene matches. From germline, CDR1 is LNHDA and CDR2 SQIVND (reference sequence). DNA of the CDR3: TGTGCCAGTAGGCAACCAGGGGGAGGAAACACCATATATTTT. It encodes CASRQPGGGNTIYF. Full variable domain (rest looked up from reference TRBV19 and TRBJ1-3): DGGITQSPKYLFRKEGQNVTLSCEQNLNHDAMYWYRQDPGQGLRLIYYSQIVNDFQKGDIAEGYSVSREKKESFPLTVTSAQKNPTAFYLCASRQPGGGNTIYFGEGSWLTVV.

The V and J genes are TRBV27 and TRBJ1-4, with D possibly matching TRBD1 (5 bases). This CDR3 contains 15 residues. Germline CDR1 is MNHEY and CDR2 is SMNVEV (reference sequence). Trimming cost V 8 bases and J 3 bases, with 16 bases left between them. CDR3 nucleotide sequence: TGTGCCAGCGGCCTTATGTGGGGGGCTAATGAAAAACTGTTTTTT. This translates into CASGLMWGANEKLFF.

CDR3 sequence: CSVDRAQGNTEAFF. CDR3 nucleotides: TGCAGCGTGGACAGGGCCCAGGGGAACACTGAAGCTTTCTTT. J is TRBJ1-1 and V is TRBV29-1; TRBD1 matches at 8 bases. After removal of 6 bases from V and 1 base from J, the junction contained 7 bases not matched to a gene. The germline gives CDR1 SQVTM, CDR2 ANQGSEA. The CDR3 has 14 residues.

The V and J genes are TRBV19 and TRBJ1-2, with D uncertain. CDR1 is LNHDA, CDR2 SQIVND, per germline (reference sequence). V lost 1 base and J 0 bases, leaving 6 bases between the germline ends. This CDR3 spans 14 amino acids. The DNA of the CDR3 is TGTGCCAGTAGTATAGTAACAGCTAACTATGGCTACACCTTC. It is translated as CASSIVTANYGYTF.

Remarks on this clone: Germline and junction disagree at one end, which may indicate a read error. The chain carries TRBV6-5 and TRBJ1-2; D perhaps matches TRBD1 (5 bases). This CDR3 is 16 amino acids long. The V gene's germline CDR1 is MNHEY and CDR2 SVGAGI. This CDR3 reads CASSYFSSTGHYGYPF. The CDR3 DNA sequence: TGTGCCAGCAGTTACTTCTCATCTACAGGTCACTATGGCTACCCCTTC.

This clone was seen a handful of times. The V call is TRBV19, the J call TRBJ1-5; D is perhaps TRBD1 (6 bases). V lost 8 bases, J lost 0 bases, and 14 bases lay in between. Per germline, CDR1 LNHDA and CDR2 SQIVND (reference sequence). The CDR3 contains 15 residues. CDR3 DNA sequence: TGTGCCAGTGCCCAAGGACAGTCTAGCAATCAGCCCCAGCATTTT. Translation gives CASAQGQSSNQPQHF.

The chain employs TRBV6-5 and TRBJ1-6; unclear D gene. V gave up 2 bases and J gave up 9 bases, with 11 bases separating them. The CDR3 is 14 amino acids. The germline gives CDR1 MNHEY, CDR2 SVGAGI. The CDR3 DNA is TGTGCCAGCAGTTACGAGTCGAGTTTTTCACCCCTCCACTTT. It specifies CASSYESSFSPLHF.

The rearrangement joins TRBV5-1 to TRBJ2-7; the D gene is possibly TRBD2 (5 bases). The CDR3 consists of 12 residues. CDR1 is SGHRS and CDR2 is YFSETQ in the germline V gene. V was cut by 2 bases and J by 7 bases, with 10 bases left in between. The chain's CDR3 is CASSLTTGEQYF. As DNA, the CDR3 is TGCGCCAGCAGCTTAACTACGGGGGAGCAGTACTTC.

The chain employs TRBV5-1 and TRBJ1-3, with 8 bases lining up with TRBD1. The CDR3 runs 15 residues. Germline CDR1 and CDR2: SGHRS and YFSETQ. The V segment lost 2 bases and the J segment 4 bases; nucleotides outside the gene matches: 5. Here the CDR3 reads CASSFQGAPGNTIYF. The CDR3 nucleotides read TGCGCCAGCAGCTTTCAGGGGGCACCGGGAAACACCATATATTTT.

The chain employs TRBV5-4 and TRBJ1-2, with D possibly TRBD1 on 6 matching bases. The germline V gene has CDR1 SGHNT and CDR2 YYREEE (reference sequence). This CDR3 has 15 amino acids. V lost 5 bases, J lost 3 bases, and 17 bases lay in between. CDR3 in amino acids: CASRPARGSDYGYTF. In DNA, the CDR3 is TGTGCCAGCAGGCCTGCCAGGGGCTCGGACTATGGCTACACCTTC.

The chain recombines TRBV6-5 with TRBJ2-5, with TRBD2 identical over 7 bases. Germline CDR1 MNHEY, CDR2 SVGAGI. The CDR3 is 15 residues long. The J segment lost 5 bases and the V segment lost 2 bases, leaving 8 bases of the junction unmatched. The CDR3 spells CASSYVQAGRETQYF. DNA of the CDR3: TGTGCCAGCAGTTACGTTCAAGCGGGGAGGGAGACCCAGTACTTC.